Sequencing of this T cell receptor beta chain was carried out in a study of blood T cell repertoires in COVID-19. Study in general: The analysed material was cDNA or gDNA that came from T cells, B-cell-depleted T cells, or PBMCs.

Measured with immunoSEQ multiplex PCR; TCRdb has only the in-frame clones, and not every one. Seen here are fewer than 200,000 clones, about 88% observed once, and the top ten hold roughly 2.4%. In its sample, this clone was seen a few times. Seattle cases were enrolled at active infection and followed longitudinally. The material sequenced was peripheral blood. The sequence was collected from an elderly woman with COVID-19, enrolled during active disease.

The CDR3 is CASSQTTGNNSPLHF. Written as DNA, the CDR3 is TGTGCCAGCAGCCAGACAACAGGGAATAATTCACCCCTCCACTTT. The chain uses TRBV3-1 (or the pseudogene TRBV3-2) and TRBJ1-6; TRBD1 is a possible D gene (6 bases). CDR1 is LGHDT, CDR2 YNNKEL, per germline (reference sequence). The V end lost 3 bases, the J end lost 5 bases, and 11 bases lay between the germline ends. The CDR3 sequence is 15 residues long.